This T cell receptor beta chain was captured by sequencing in a study of blood T cell repertoires in COVID-19. Study in general: Acute and convalescent COVID-19 samples came from the United States, Italy and Spain. Sources were T cells, B-cell-depleted T cells, or PBMCs; the material itself was cDNA or gDNA.

The CDR3 is 15 residues long. Per germline, CDR1 SGHAT and CDR2 FQNNGV. V dropped 3 bases and J dropped 0 bases, with 12 bases sitting between them. In the original analysis: Estimated nucleated cell counts came from reference gene primer amplification. TCRdb's table, derived via immunoSEQ multiplex PCR, lists solely in-frame clones and lacks some. From that table come the V and J calls and clone size; the DNA was used to work out D and trimming. The table has roughly 70,000 clones, 79% seen once. The clonotype comes from a woman aged 60-70 years with acute or convalescent COVID-19. Sequencing was done on a sample of peripheral blood. The J gene is TRBJ2-7, the V gene TRBV11-2; maybe TRBD1 (5 bases). The CDR3 region is CASSLPRQSSYEQYF. CDR3 coding DNA: TGTGCCAGCAGCTTGCCTCGACAGAGCTCCTACGAGCAGTACTTC.